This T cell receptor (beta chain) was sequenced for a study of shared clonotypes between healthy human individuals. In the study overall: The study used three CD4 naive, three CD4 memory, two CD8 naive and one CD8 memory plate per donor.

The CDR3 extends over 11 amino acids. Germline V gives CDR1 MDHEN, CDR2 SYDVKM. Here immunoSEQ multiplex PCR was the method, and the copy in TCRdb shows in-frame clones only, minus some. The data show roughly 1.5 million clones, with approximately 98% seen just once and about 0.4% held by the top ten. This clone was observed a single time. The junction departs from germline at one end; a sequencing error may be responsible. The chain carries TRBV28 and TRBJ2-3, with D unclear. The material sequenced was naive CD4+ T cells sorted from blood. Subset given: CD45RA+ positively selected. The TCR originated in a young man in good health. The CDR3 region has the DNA TGTGCCAGCAGCTCCACACATACGCAGTATTTT. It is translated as CASSSTHTQYF.